These 26 T cell receptor beta chains came from one sample sequenced in a study of PD-1 blockade in classical Hodgkin lymphoma. Time point: cycle 4 day 1 (C4D1), after less than 7 weeks of nivolumab. Every patient relapsed after autologous stem cell transplantation, and brentuximab vedotin exposure varied. Researchers pulled CD8+ T cells out of thawed PBMCs using magnetic negative selection. Clones were sequenced by immunoSEQ multiplex PCR, and TCRdb holds only the in-frame ones, with some missing. The sample consists of 13,000 to 15,000 clones, around 86% of them appearing once. The sample was CD8+ T cells from blood, taken before the fourth cycle of nivolumab. The receptors here all came from a human donor with classical Hodgkin lymphoma.

V and J are TRBV5-1 and TRBJ2-7, with TRBD2 matching 12 bases. J lost 4 bases, V lost 5 bases, and 1 base had no gene match. The length of the CDR3 is 13 residues. CDR1 and CDR2 (germline): SGHRS, YFSETQ. This CDR3 reads CASRTSGRYEQYF. CDR3 coding DNA: TGCGCCAGCAGGACTAGCGGGAGATACGAGCAGTACTTC.

The chain recombines TRBV19 with TRBJ2-6, with 9 bases lining up with TRBD1. The trim removed 6 bases at V and 1 base at J, leaving 13 bases unmatched. This CDR3 is built from 19 residues. The germline gives CDR1 LNHDA, CDR2 SQIVND (reference sequence). Here the CDR3 DNA reads TGTGCCAGTAGGATCCCGGACAGGGGTTTGGGGTCTGGGGCCAACGTCCTGACTTTC. Translation: CASRIPDRGLGSGANVLTF.

V is TRBV27 and J is TRBJ2-7, with 9 bases lining up with TRBD1. V was pared by 1 base and J by 3 bases, with 7 bases of the junction left unmatched. The length of the CDR3 is 16 residues. Germline V gene sequence: CDR1 MNHEY, CDR2 SMNVEV (reference sequence). CDR3 sequence: CASSLLAGTGYYEQYF. DNA for the CDR3: TGTGCCAGCAGTTTATTAGCCGGGACAGGGTACTACGAGCAGTACTTC.

The gene calls are TRBV7-9 and TRBJ2-7; 13 bases map to TRBD2. V lost 5 bases to trimming and J lost 2 bases; unmatched junction nucleotides: 12. The germline V gene has CDR1 SEHNR and CDR2 FQNEAQ (reference sequence). There are 18 residues in the CDR3. The CDR3 spells CASSPPGTSGAFPYEQYF. In nucleotides, the CDR3 is TGTGCCAGCAGCCCACCCGGGACTAGCGGGGCTTTCCCCTACGAGCAGTACTTC. Full variable domain (outside the CDR3, taken from reference TRBV7-9 and TRBJ2-7): DTGVSQNPRHKITKRGQNVTFRCDPISEHNRLYWYRQTLGQGPEFLTYFQNEAQLEKSRLLSDRFSAERPKGSFSTLEIQRTEQGDSAMYLCASSPPGTSGAFPYEQYFGPGTRLTVT.

CDR3 DNA: TGTGCCAGCAGTTGGGGGCACTACAATGAGCAGTTCTTC. Translating gives CASSWGHYNEQFF. The chain recombines TRBV27 with TRBJ2-1, with a weak D call TRBD1 (6 bases). Trimming left V 4 bases short and J 3 bases short, with 7 bases between. Germline CDR1 is MNHEY and CDR2 is SMNVEV (reference sequence). The CDR3 sequence is 13 residues long.

The chain joins TRBV4-1 to TRBJ2-3; possible D gene TRBD1, 5 bases. V shed 3 bases and J shed 2 bases, with 12 bases lying between them. The CDR3 totals 15 residues. Looked up from germline, CDR1 is MGHRA and CDR2 is YSYEKL. CDR3 sequence reads: CASSHAPDNTDTQYF. The CDR3 DNA reads TGCGCCAGCAGCCACGCCCCGGACAACACAGATACGCAGTATTTT.

The chain combines TRBV7-6 with TRBJ2-2, with TRBD2 matching over 7 bases. The CDR3 spans 15 residues. The J segment lost 2 bases and the V segment lost 5 bases, leaving 5 bases of the junction unmatched. The germline V gene encodes CDR1 SGHVS and CDR2 FNYEAQ. The CDR3 sequence is CASSGRDTNTGELFF. The CDR3 bases are TGTGCCAGCAGCGGGAGGGATACTAACACCGGGGAGCTGTTTTTT.

The chain links TRBV15 to TRBJ2-7; D gene ambiguous. Trimming took 5 bases from V and 3 from J, leaving 23 bases between them. Germline V lookup: CDR1 LNHNV, CDR2 YYDKDF (reference sequence). The CDR3 extends over 17 amino acids. The CDR3 loop reads CATSPPYSRRINYEQYF. The CDR3 region has the DNA TGTGCCACCAGCCCCCCCTATTCCCGAAGGATTAACTACGAGCAGTACTTC.

A few counts support this clone. The V gene is TRBV11-2, the J gene TRBJ1-6; D unclear. Germline CDR1 reads SGHAT; CDR2 reads FQNNGV. The CDR3 length is 17 residues. The ends were cut back, 5 bases at V and 9 bases at J, with 23 bases in the middle. In DNA, the CDR3 is TGTGCCAGCAGCCCCCCCGAGTGGGAAGAAGGTGTTTCACCCCTCCACTTT. It translates to CASSPPEWEEGVSPLHF.

A few counts support this clone. V gene TRBV6-1 combines with J gene TRBJ1-6; D call uncertain. Germline CDR1 is MNHNS and CDR2 is SASEGT. The CDR3 contains 15 residues. V lost 2 bases to trimming and J lost 0 bases, with 5 bases between them. The CDR3, as DNA: TGTGCCAGCAGTGAACATAGCTCCTATAATTCACCCCTCCACTTT. This codes for CASSEHSSYNSPLHF.

The V and J genes are TRBV5-5 and TRBJ2-7; the D gene is possibly TRBD2 (5 bases). Trimming stripped 4 bases from V and 6 bases from J, with 11 bases between. CDR1 is SGHKS, CDR2 YYEKEE, per germline (reference sequence). The CDR3 sequence is 12 residues long. The CDR3 coding sequence is TGTGCCAGCAGCCTAACTAGTCTCGAGCAGTACTTC. It yields the protein CASSLTSLEQYF.

The V call is TRBV19, the J call TRBJ1-1; TRBD1 matches at 8 bases. Losses at the gene ends were 4 bases for V and 3 bases for J; bases not matched to a gene: 1. Germline CDR1 reads LNHDA; CDR2 reads SQIVND (reference sequence). This CDR3 has 13 residues. In nucleotides, the CDR3 is TGTGCCAGTAGTAAGACAGGGGACACTGAAGCTTTCTTT. The encoded protein is CASSKTGDTEAFF.

V and J are TRBV19 and TRBJ2-2; 8 positions agree with TRBD1. The junction had 4 bases not matched to a gene; V was cut back by 5 bases and J by 5 bases. CDR3 length equals 14 residues. Germline assignment: CDR1 LNHDA and CDR2 SQIVND (reference sequence). The CDR3 bases are TGTGCCAGTAGTTCCCAGGGGGCTACCGGGGAGCTGTTTTTT. Protein: CASSSQGATGELFF.

The rearrangement joins TRBV11-3 to TRBJ2-2; TRBD2 agrees at 10 bases. The V gene end was trimmed by 1 base and the J gene end by 5 bases; junction bases not matched to a gene: 7. The CDR3 contains 17 residues. Per the germline V gene, CDR1 is SGHNT and CDR2 is YENEEA. The CDR3, as DNA: TGTGCCAGCAGCTTAGGGCAATTGGGACTAGCGACCGGGGAGCTGTTTTTT. This codes for CASSLGQLGLATGELFF.

The rearrangement links TRBV27 to TRBJ2-7; D is uncertain. Germline CDR1 MNHEY, CDR2 SMNVEV (reference sequence). The CDR3 sequence is 11 residues long. The V and J ends lost 4 bases and 0 bases respectively, with 1 base between them. The CDR3 DNA reads as TGTGCCAGCAGTTCCTCCTACGAGCAGTACTTC. Its translation is CASSSSYEQYF.

The rearrangement links TRBV28 to TRBJ2-1, with D perhaps TRBD2 (5 bases). The germline V gene has CDR1 MDHEN and CDR2 SYDVKM. V was shortened by 5 bases and J by 4 bases, with 21 bases between the two germline ends. The CDR3 consists of 17 residues. CDR3 amino acids: CASSTPFGGGSYNEQFF. As DNA, the CDR3 is TGTGCCAGCAGTACCCCTTTCGGTGGCGGGTCATACAATGAGCAGTTCTTC.

A single count supports this clone. The rearrangement links TRBV28 to TRBJ2-1; D assignment may be TRBD1 or TRBD2 (5 bases each). From germline, CDR1 is MDHEN and CDR2 SYDVKM. This CDR3 has 14 residues. Deletions cut 5 bases from V and 7 bases from J, with 15 bases between. CDR3 sequence reads: CASSIGTPVNEQFF. The CDR3 region has the DNA TGTGCCAGCAGTATTGGGACGCCTGTAAATGAGCAGTTCTTC.

This chain links TRBV28 with TRBJ2-3; TRBD2 aligns across 14 bases. The CDR3 runs 19 residues. Germline V lookup: CDR1 MDHEN, CDR2 SYDVKM. The V segment lost 3 bases and the J segment 2 bases; nucleotides outside the gene matches: 10. The CDR3 nucleotides are TGTGCCAGCAGTTTCCATCCGGGACTAGCGGGAGTTGCCACAGATACGCAGTATTTT. It encodes CASSFHPGLAGVATDTQYF. Variable domain in full (rest from reference TRBV28 and TRBJ2-3): DVKVTQSSRYLVKRTGEKVFLECVQDMDHENMFWYRQDPGLGLRLIYFSYDVKMKEKGDIPEGYSVSREKKERFSLILESASTNQTSMYLCASSFHPGLAGVATDTQYFGPGTRLTVL.

The CDR3 sequence is CASSLLYGAEAFF. For the CDR3, the DNA is TGTGCCAGCAGTTTATTATACGGTGCTGAAGCTTTCTTT. The rearrangement links TRBV27 to TRBJ1-1; D is uncertain. The CDR3 has 13 amino acids. The V end lost 1 base, the J end lost 6 bases, and 9 bases lay between the germline ends. Germline V gene data show CDR1 as MNHEY and CDR2 as SMNVEV (reference sequence).

The chain uses TRBV4-1 and TRBJ2-5; D ambiguous. This CDR3 spans 16 amino acids. Looked up from germline, CDR1 is MGHRA and CDR2 is YSYEKL. V was trimmed by 0 bases and J by 1 base, leaving 12 bases between them. The CDR3 nucleotides are TGCGCCAGCAGCCAAGATAGCCGGATTACCCAAGAGACCCAGTACTTC. It yields the protein CASSQDSRITQETQYF.

The chain is built from TRBV6-1 and TRBJ2-7, with D tentatively TRBD1 (6 bases). CDR3 length: 13 amino acids. The germline gives CDR1 MNHNS, CDR2 SASEGT. V lost 10 bases to trimming and J lost 0 bases, with 13 bases between them. CDR3 sequence reads: CATGTWGSYEQYF. In DNA, the CDR3 is TGTGCCACAGGGACATGGGGCTCCTACGAGCAGTACTTC.

The rearrangement uses TRBV29-1 and TRBJ2-3; D might be TRBD1 (5 bases). The V end was cut by 5 bases, the J end by 7 bases, with 25 bases between. The germline CDR1 and CDR2 sequences are SQVTM and ANQGSEA. This CDR3 is built from 16 residues. The CDR3 protein is CSVRTGSLNSINTQYF. The CDR3 DNA reads as TGCAGCGTTCGAACAGGAAGCCTGAACTCCATCAATACGCAGTATTTT.

This clone appeared a few times. This chain links TRBV13 with TRBJ2-5, with 14 bases identical to TRBD2. Germline V gene lookup returns CDR1 PRHDT and CDR2 FYEKMQ (reference sequence). J gave up 5 bases and V 5 bases, and 7 bases lay outside the gene matches. The CDR3 spans 16 residues. The CDR3 loop reads CASSPGTSGSSETQYF. CDR3 DNA sequence: TGTGCCAGCAGCCCCGGGACTAGCGGGAGTTCGGAGACCCAGTACTTC.

The chain combines TRBV19 with TRBJ1-5; TRBD1 matches at 8 bases. In germline, CDR1 is LNHDA, CDR2 SQIVND (reference sequence). The trim removed 10 bases at V and 6 bases at J, leaving 8 bases unmatched. This CDR3 contains 13 residues. The CDR3 here is CATRQGFGQPQHF. The CDR3 nucleotides read TGTGCCACTCGACAGGGGTTTGGTCAGCCCCAGCATTTT.

The V call is TRBV5-1, the J call TRBJ2-3, with TRBD1 matching 9 bases. Losses at the gene ends were 4 bases for V and 4 bases for J; bases not matched to a gene: 7. Germline assignment: CDR1 SGHRS and CDR2 YFSETQ. The length of the CDR3 is 15 residues. In DNA form, the CDR3 reads TGCGCCAGCAGCGCGACAGGGGGAAGTGCAGATACGCAGTATTTT. Its protein is CASSATGGSADTQYF.

The CDR3 reads CASSHRTESSYEQYF. In nucleotides, the CDR3 is TGTGCCAGCAGCCATCGGACGGAAAGCTCCTACGAGCAGTACTTC. The rearrangement joins TRBV21-1 to TRBJ2-7. TRBV21-1 is a pseudogene segment. CDR3 length equals 15 residues.